This entry concerns a single T cell receptor beta chain. Its target is unknown. Here immunoSEQ multiplex PCR was the method, and the copy in TCRdb shows in-frame clones only, minus some. Of roughly 70,000 clones in the sample, less than 85% were seen once. The CDR3 spans 12 residues. Germline V gene lookup returns CDR1 GTSNPN and CDR2 SVGIG (reference sequence). Trimming pared 4 bases from V and 3 bases from J, leaving 9 bases between. The data belong to a study of T cell responses to AZD1222 COVID-19 vaccine. Whole-study results and caveats: Sampled repertoires all dated from after the peak T cell response. Epitopes outside B.1.351 and B.1.1.7 mutated regions reportedly drew nearly half of spike TCRs. Two doses of AZD1222 preceded a rise in Spike-specific TCR breadth and depth. Only a handful of AZD1222 recipients were seropositive at baseline.

The sequencing used peripheral blood, collected on day 0 of MenACWY control vaccination. The receptor was isolated from an adult in good health. This chain connects TRBV30 to TRBJ1-2; TRBD1 might be the D (6 bases). Here the CDR3 reads CAWNRVDYGYTF. In DNA, the CDR3 is TGTGCCTGGAACAGGGTCGACTATGGCTACACCTTC.